This T cell receptor (beta chain) was recovered during a study of Ad26.COV2.S vaccination and SARS-CoV-2 variants. Study outcomes and limitations: After vaccination, substantial breadth of spike-specific CD8+ and CD4+ responses was reported. TCR breadth and depth analyses may have underestimated total T cell responses. Non-spike TCR breadth showed similarity between vaccine and placebo recipients.

The CDR3 contains 16 residues. V lost 2 bases, J lost 1 base, and 11 bases lay in between. Germline values: CDR1 LGHDT, CDR2 YNNKEL (reference sequence). On this clone: Its antigen is as yet unknown.

Using immunoSEQ multiplex PCR, the repertoire was profiled, and TCRdb retains in-frame clones only, with some absent. Of just over 350,000 clones listed, 90% to 95% are singletons. The J gene is TRBJ2-2, the V gene TRBV3-1 (or the pseudogene TRBV3-2); possible D gene TRBD2, 6 bases. This receptor was identified in a human donor who had recovered from COVID-19. This specimen consisted of peripheral blood, obtained after recovery from COVID-19. The CDR3 coding sequence is TGTGCCAGCAGCCAAAGATTAGCGGTGAACACCGGGGAGCTGTTTTTT. Its protein product is CASSQRLAVNTGELFF.